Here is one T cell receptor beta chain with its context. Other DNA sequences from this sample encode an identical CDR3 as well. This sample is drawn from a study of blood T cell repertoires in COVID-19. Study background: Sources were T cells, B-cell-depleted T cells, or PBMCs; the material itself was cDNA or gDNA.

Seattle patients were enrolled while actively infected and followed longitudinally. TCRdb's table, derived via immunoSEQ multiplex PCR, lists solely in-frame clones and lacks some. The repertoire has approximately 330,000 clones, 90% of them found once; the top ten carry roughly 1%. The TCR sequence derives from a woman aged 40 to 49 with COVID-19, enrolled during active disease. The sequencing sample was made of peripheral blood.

The CDR3 spells CASSVQGNTEAFF. CDR3 sequence (DNA): TGTGCCAGCAGTGTCCAGGGGAACACTGAAGCTTTCTTT. The rearrangement links TRBV2 to TRBJ1-1; TRBD1 might be the D (5 bases). Germline V gene lookup returns CDR1 SNHLY and CDR2 FYNNEI. Deletions cut 4 bases from V and 1 base from J, with 7 bases between. This CDR3 has 13 residues.